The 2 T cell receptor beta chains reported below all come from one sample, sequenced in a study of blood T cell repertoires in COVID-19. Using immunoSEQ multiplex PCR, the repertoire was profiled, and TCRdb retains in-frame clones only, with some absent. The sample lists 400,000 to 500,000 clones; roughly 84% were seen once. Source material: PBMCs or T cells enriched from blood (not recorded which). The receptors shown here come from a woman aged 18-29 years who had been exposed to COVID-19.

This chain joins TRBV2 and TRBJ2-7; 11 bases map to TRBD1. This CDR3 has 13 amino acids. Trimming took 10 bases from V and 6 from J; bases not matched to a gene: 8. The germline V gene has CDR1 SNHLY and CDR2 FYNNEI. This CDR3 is CATLRDRGSEQYF. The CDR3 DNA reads TGTGCCACCCTCCGGGACAGGGGGAGCGAGCAGTACTTC.

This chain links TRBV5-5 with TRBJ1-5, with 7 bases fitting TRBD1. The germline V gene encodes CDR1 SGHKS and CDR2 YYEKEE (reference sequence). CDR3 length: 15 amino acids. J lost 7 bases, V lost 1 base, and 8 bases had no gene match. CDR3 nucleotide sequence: TGTGCCAGCAGCTTGACAGGGGCGCAGGGACAGCCCCAGCATTTT. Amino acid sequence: CASSLTGAQGQPQHF.